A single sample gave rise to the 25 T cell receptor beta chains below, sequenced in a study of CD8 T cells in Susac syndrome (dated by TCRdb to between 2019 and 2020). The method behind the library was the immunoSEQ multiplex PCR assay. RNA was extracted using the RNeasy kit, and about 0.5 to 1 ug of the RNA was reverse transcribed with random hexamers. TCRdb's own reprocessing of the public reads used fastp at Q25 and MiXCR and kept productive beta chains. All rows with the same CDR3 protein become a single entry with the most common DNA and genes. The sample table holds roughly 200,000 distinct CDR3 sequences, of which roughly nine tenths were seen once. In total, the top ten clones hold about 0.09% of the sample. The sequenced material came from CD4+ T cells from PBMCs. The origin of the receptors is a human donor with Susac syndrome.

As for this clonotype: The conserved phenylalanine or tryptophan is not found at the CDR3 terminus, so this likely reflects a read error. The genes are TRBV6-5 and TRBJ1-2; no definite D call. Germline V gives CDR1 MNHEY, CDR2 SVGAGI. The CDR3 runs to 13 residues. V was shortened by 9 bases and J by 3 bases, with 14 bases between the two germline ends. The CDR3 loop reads CASGVRGDYGYTS. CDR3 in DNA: TGTGCCAGTGGGGTTCGGGGAGACTATGGCTACACCTCC.

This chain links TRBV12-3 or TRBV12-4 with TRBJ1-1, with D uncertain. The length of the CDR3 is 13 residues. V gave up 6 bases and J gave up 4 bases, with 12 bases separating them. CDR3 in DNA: TGTGCCAGCAGGATGGGCGGACGCACTGAAGCTTTCTTT. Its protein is CASRMGGRTEAFF.

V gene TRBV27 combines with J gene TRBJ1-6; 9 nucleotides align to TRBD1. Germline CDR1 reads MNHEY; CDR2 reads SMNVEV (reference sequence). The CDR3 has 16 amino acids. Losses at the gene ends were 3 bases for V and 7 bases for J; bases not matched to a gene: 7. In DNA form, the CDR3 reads TGTGCCAGCAGTTTTGGCGGGACAGGGAAAAATTCACCCCTCCACTTT. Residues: CASSFGGTGKNSPLHF.

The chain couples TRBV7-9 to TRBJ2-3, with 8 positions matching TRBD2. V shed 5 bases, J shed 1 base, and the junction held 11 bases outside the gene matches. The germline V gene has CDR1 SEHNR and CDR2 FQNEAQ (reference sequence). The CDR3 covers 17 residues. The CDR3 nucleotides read TGTGCCAGCAGCCCGGGGGTCCGGCGGGGGGGCACAGATACGCAGTATTTT. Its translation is CASSPGVRRGGTDTQYF.

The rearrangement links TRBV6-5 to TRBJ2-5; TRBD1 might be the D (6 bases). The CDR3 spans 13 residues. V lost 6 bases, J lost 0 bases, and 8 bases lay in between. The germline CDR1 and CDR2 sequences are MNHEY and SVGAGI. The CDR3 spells CASRDSHQETQYF. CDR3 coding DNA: TGTGCCAGCAGGGACAGCCACCAAGAGACCCAGTACTTC.

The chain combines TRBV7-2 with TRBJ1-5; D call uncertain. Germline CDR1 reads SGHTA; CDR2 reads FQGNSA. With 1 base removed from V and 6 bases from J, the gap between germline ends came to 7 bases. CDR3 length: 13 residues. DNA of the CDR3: TGTGCCAGCAGCTTAGGTTGGTCTCAGCCCCAGCATTTT. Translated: CASSLGWSQPQHF.

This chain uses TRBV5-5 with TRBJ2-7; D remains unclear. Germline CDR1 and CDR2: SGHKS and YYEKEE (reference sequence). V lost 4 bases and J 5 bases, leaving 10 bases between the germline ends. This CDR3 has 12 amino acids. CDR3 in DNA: TGTGCCAGCAGCCACATACGGGACGAGCAGTACTTC. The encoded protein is CASSHIRDEQYF. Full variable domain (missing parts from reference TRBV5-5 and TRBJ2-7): DAGVTQSPTHLIKTRGQQVTLRCSPISGHKSVSWYQQVLGQGPQFIFQYYEKEERGRGNFPDRFSARQFPNYSSELNVNALLLGDSALYLCASSHIRDEQYFGPGTRLTVT.

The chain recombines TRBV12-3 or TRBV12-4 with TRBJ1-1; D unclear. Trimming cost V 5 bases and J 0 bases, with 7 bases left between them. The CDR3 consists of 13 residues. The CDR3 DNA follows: TGTGCCAGCAGTCCCGAGATGAACACTGAAGCTTTCTTT. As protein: CASSPEMNTEAFF.

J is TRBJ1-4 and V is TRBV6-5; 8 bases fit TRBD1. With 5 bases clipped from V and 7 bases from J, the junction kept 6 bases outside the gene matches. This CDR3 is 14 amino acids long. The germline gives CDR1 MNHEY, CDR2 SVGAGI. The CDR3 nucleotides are TGTGCCAGCAGTCTCTCCAGGGGGCGTGAAAAACTGTTTTTT. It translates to CASSLSRGREKLFF.

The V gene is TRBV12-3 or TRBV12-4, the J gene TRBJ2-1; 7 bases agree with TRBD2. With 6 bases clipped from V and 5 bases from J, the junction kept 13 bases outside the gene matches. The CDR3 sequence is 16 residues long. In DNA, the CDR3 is TGTGCCAGCAGATCCCTTCGGTCTAGCGGCCACAATGAGCAGTTCTTC. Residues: CASRSLRSSGHNEQFF.

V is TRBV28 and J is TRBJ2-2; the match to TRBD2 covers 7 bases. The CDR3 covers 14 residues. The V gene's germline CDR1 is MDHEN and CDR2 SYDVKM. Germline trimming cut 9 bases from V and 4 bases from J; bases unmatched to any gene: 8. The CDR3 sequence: CASTAGTITGELFF. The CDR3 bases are TGTGCCAGTACGGCCGGGACTATCACCGGGGAGCTGTTTTTT. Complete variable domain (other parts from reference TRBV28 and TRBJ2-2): DVKVTQSSRYLVKRTGEKVFLECVQDMDHENMFWYRQDPGLGLRLIYFSYDVKMKEKGDIPEGYSVSREKKERFSLILESASTNQTSMYLCASTAGTITGELFFGEGSRLTVL.

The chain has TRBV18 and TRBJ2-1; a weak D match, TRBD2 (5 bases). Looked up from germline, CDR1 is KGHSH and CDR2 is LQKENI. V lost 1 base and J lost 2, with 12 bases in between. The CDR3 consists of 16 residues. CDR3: CASSPQRSSAYNEQFF. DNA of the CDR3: TGTGCCAGCTCACCACAAAGAAGTAGCGCCTACAATGAGCAGTTCTTC.

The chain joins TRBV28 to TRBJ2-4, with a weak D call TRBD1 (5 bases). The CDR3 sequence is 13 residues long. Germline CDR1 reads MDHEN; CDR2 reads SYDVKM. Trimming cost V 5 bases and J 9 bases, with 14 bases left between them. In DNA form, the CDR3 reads TGTGCCAGCAGTACCCTCAGGGTGGGCATTCAGTACTTC. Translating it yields CASSTLRVGIQYF.

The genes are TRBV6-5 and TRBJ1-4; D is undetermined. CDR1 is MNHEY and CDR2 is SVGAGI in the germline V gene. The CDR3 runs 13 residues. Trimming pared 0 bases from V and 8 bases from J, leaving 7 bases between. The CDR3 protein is CASSYSIQEKLFF. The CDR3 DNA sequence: TGTGCCAGCAGTTACTCGATCCAAGAAAAACTGTTTTTT.

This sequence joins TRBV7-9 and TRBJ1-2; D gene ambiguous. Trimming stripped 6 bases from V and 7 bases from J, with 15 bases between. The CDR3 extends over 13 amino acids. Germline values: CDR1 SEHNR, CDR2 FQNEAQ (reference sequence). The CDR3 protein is CASSLRRVGGYTF. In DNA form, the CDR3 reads TGTGCCAGCAGTCTCAGGAGGGTTGGTGGCTACACCTTC. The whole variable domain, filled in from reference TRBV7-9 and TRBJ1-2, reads DTGVSQNPRHKITKRGQNVTFRCDPISEHNRLYWYRQTLGQGPEFLTYFQNEAQLEKSRLLSDRFSAERPKGSFSTLEIQRTEQGDSAMYLCASSLRRVGGYTFGSGTRLTVV.

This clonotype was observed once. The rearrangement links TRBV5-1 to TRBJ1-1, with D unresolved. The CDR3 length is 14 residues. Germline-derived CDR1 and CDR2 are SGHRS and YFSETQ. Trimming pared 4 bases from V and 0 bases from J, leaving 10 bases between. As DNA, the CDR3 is TGCGCCAGCAGCATGGACGGTGTGAACACTGAAGCTTTCTTT. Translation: CASSMDGVNTEAFF.

The CDR3 region has the DNA TGTGCCAGCAGTTACTCGCCGGTAGGCAATAAACTGTTTTTT. Amino acid sequence: CASSYSPVGNKLFF. The rearrangement uses TRBV6-5 and TRBJ1-4; D is unresolved. The CDR3 contains 14 residues. Trimming stripped 0 bases from V and 11 bases from J, with 13 bases between. CDR1 is MNHEY, CDR2 SVGAGI, per germline.

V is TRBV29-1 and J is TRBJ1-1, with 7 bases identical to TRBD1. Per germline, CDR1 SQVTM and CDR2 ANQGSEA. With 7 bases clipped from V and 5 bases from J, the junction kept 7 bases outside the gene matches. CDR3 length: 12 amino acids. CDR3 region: CSATGSGTEAFF. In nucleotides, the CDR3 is TGCAGCGCGACAGGGAGTGGAACTGAAGCTTTCTTT.

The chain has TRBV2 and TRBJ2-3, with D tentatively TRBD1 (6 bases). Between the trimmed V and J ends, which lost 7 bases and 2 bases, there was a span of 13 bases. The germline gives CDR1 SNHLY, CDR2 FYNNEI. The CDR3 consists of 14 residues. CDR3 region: CASTFDRSTDTQYF. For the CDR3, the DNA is TGTGCCAGCACCTTCGACAGGTCCACAGATACGCAGTATTTT.

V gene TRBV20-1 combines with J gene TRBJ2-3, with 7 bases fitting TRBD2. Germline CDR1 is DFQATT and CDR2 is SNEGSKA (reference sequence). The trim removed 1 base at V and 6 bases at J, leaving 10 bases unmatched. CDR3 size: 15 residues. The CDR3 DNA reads TGCAGTGCTAGAGTGGCGGGAGATCTTTACGATACGCAGTATTTT. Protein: CSARVAGDLYDTQYF.

The CDR3 sequence: CASSFPGQGPTGELFF. As DNA, the CDR3 is TGTGCCAGCTCATTTCCGGGACAGGGTCCCACCGGGGAGCTGTTTTTT. V is TRBV18 and J is TRBJ2-2; 9 bases are a match to TRBD1. Germline V gene sequence: CDR1 KGHSH, CDR2 LQKENI. V lost 5 bases, J lost 4 bases, and 8 bases stayed unmatched. This CDR3 comprises 16 residues. The full variable domain, rest sourced from reference TRBV18 and TRBJ2-2, is NAGVMQNPRHLVRRRGQEARLRCSPMKGHSHVYWYRQLPEEGLKFMVYLQKENIIDESGMPKERFSAEFPKEGPSILRIQQVVRGDSAAYFCASSFPGQGPTGELFFGEGSRLTVL.

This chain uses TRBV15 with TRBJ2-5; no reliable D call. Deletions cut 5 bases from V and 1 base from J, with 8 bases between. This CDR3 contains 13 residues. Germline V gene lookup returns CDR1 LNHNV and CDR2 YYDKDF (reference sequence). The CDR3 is CATSFGTQETQYF. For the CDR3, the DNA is TGTGCCACCAGCTTTGGAACCCAAGAGACCCAGTACTTC. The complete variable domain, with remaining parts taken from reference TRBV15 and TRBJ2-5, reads DAMVIQNPRYQVTQFGKPVTLSCSQTLNHNVMYWYQQKSSQAPKLLFHYYDKDFNNEADTPDNFQSRRPNTSFCFLDIRSPGLGDTAMYLCATSFGTQETQYFGPGTRLLVL.

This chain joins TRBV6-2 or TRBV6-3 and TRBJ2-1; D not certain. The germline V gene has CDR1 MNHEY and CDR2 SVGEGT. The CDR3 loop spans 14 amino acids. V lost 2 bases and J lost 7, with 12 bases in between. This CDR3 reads CASSYVLGVNEQFF. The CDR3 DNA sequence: TGTGCCAGCAGTTACGTACTTGGCGTGAATGAGCAGTTCTTC.

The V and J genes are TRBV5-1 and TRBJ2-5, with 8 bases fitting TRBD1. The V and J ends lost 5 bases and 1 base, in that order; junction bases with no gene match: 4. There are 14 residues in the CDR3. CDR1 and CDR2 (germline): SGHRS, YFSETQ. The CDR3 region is CASSTQGGQETQYF. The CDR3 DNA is TGCGCCAGCAGTACACAGGGGGGCCAAGAGACCCAGTACTTC.

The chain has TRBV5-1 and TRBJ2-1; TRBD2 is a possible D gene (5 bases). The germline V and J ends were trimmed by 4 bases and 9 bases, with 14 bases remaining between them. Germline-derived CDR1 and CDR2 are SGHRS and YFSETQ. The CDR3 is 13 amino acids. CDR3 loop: CASSGGLSGEQFF. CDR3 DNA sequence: TGCGCCAGCAGCGGCGGACTTTCGGGTGAGCAGTTCTTC.